These 6 T cell receptor beta chains share one sample of origin, sequenced in a study of molecular identifiers for immune sequencing clone quantification. TCRdb analysed the PCR reads with MiXCR anew, one entry per CDR3 protein. Of about 97,000 distinct CDR3 sequences listed, approximately 25% are singletons. The specimen sequenced was naive CD8+ T cells from blood, with Jurkat cell RNA spiked in. The sample's subset: FACS-sorted CD8+CD4-CCR7+CD45RA+ naive T cells. The receptors stem from a human donor in good health. Some libraries in this study had Jurkat cell RNA spiked in.

This clonotype was seen many times. This chain uses TRBV10-3 with TRBJ2-7; D gene uncertain. Germline CDR1 ENHRY, CDR2 SYGVKD. The V gene lost 6 bases and the J gene lost 0 bases, with 9 bases spanning the gap. The CDR3 runs to 13 residues. The CDR3 protein is CAIRGGDSYEQYF. The DNA for the CDR3 is TGTGCCATCAGGGGCGGTGACTCCTACGAGCAGTACTTC.

A note on this clonotype: This may come from a read error, since a much larger clone is one base off. The chain recombines TRBV24-1 with TRBJ2-3; 8 positions agree with TRBD1. This CDR3 contains 16 residues. The germline V gene has CDR1 KGHDR and CDR2 SFDVKD. Trimming removed 4 bases from V and 2 bases from J; junction bases left unmatched: 7. This CDR3 reads CATSDGTGTNTDTQYF. CDR3 coding DNA: TGTGCCACCAGTGACGGGACAGGTACTAACACAGATACGCAGTATTTT.

Points on this clonotype: Given a much more abundant clone one base away, this may be a read error. The rearrangement joins TRBV7-8 to TRBJ2-1; TRBD2 agrees at 8 bases. The germline V gene has CDR1 SGHVS and CDR2 FQNEAQ. This CDR3 is 15 amino acids long. CDR3: CASRAGGPSYNDQFF. CDR3 sequence (DNA): TGTGCCAGCCGGGCGGGGGGCCCCTCCTACAATGACCAGTTCTTC.

A note on this clonotype: A clone one base away is much larger, so this may be a read error. The rearrangement uses TRBV4-3 and TRBJ2-7; 10 bases line up with TRBD2. Germline lookup yields CDR1 LGHNA and CDR2 YSLEER. This CDR3 is 15 amino acids long. The V and J ends lost 0 bases and 1 base, in that order; junction bases with no gene match: 0. The CDR3 DNA sequence: TGCGCCAGCAGCCAAGAACTAGCGGGATCCTACGAGCAGTACTTC. Amino acid sequence: CASSQELAGSYEQYF.

This clonotype appeared many times. The chain has TRBV30 and TRBJ2-3; 8 bases map to TRBD1. Germline CDR1 is GTSNPN and CDR2 is SVGIG (reference sequence). This CDR3 is 14 amino acids long. J gave up 5 bases and V 1 base, and 5 bases lay outside the gene matches. CDR3 nucleotide sequence: TGTGCCTGGAGTGCCGGACAGGGAGGAGATACGCAGTATTTT. It encodes CAWSAGQGGDTQYF.

This clonotype was seen at least ten times. This chain joins TRBV28 and TRBJ2-5, with D tentatively TRBD1 or TRBD2 (6 bases each). Trimming pared 5 bases from V and 5 bases from J, leaving 12 bases between. CDR3 length equals 13 residues. Germline CDR1 MDHEN, CDR2 SYDVKM. The CDR3 reads CASSGQRVETQYF. The CDR3 region has the DNA TGTGCCAGCAGTGGACAGCGGGTGGAGACCCAGTACTTC.